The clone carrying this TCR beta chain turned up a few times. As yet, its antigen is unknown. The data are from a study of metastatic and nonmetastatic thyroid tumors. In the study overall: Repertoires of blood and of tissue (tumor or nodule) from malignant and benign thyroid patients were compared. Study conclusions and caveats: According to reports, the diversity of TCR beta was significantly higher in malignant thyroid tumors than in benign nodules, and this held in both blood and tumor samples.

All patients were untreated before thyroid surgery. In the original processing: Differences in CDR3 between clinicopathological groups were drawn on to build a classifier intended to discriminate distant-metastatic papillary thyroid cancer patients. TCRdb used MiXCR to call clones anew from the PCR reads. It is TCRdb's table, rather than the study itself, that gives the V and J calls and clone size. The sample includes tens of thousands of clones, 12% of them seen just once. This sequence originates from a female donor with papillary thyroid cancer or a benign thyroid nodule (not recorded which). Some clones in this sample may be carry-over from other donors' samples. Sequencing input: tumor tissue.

In DNA form, the CDR3 reads TGTGCCAGCAGCCCCGTGGTGACTCGGCCCGGACGGGAGCAGTACTTC. Amino acid sequence: CASSPVVTRPGREQYF. The chain couples TRBV11-3 to TRBJ2-7; no clear D gene. Germline assignment: CDR1 SGHNT and CDR2 YENEEA. CDR3 length equals 16 residues. Trimming removed 5 bases from V and 7 bases from J, with 24 bases in between.